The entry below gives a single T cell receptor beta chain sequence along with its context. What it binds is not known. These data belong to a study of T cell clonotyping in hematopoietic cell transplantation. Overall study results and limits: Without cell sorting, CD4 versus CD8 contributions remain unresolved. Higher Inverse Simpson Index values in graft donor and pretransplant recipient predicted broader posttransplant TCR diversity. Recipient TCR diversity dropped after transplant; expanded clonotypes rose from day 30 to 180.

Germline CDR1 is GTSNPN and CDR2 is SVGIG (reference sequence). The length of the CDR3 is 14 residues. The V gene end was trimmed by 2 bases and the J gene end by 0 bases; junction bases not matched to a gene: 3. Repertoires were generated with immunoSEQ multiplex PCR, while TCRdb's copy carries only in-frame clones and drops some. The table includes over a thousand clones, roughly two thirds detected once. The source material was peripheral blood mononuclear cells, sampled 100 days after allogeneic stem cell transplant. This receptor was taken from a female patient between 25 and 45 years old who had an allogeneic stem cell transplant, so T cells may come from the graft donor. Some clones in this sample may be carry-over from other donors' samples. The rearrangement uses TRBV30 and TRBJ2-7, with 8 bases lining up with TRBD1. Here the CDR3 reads CAWSRDRISYEQYF. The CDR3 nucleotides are TGTGCCTGGAGTCGGGACAGGATCTCCTACGAGCAGTACTTC. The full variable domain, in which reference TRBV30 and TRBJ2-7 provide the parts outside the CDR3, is SQTIHQWPATLVQPVGSPLSLECTVEGTSNPNLYWYRQAAGRGLQLLFYSVGIGQISSEVPQNLSASRPQDRQFILSSKKLLLSDSGFYLCAWSRDRISYEQYFGPGTRLTVT.